This TCR beta chain was identified during a study of quantifying T cell responses using KT2 cells. Across the whole study: cDNA was made from DNase-treated RNA using alpha and beta constant primers.

Trimming took off 0 bases at V and 3 bases at J, with 12 bases between the two ends. Germline CDR1 and CDR2: SGHRS and YFSETQ. The CDR3 runs to 15 residues. There are a few counts of this clonotype. Each cDNA got a UMI-containing oligo ligated at its 3' end. First-round PCR used approximately 4 cycles and beta primers RC1.1 and RC1.2 covering TRBC1 and TRBC2. TCRdb analysed the UMI-ligation and nested PCR reads with MiXCR anew, one entry per CDR3 protein. In the table there are over 40,000 distinct CDR3 sequences, more than 9% of which are singletons. The sample is PBMC spiked with counted cells of clone KT2. Fixed numbers of PBMC received varying amounts of KT2 cells.

The chain uses TRBV5-1 and TRBJ1-1; tentatively, D is TRBD1 (6 bases). The clonotype was recovered from a human donor. Sequenced material: PBMCs spiked with cells of the T cell clone KT2. In DNA, the CDR3 is TGCGCCAGCAGCTTGGAGGCTCCAGGGGACACTGAAGCTTTCTTT. Its protein is CASSLEAPGDTEAFF.